These 2 T cell receptor beta chains were sequenced from one sample in a study of cytomegalovirus exposure and HLA in healthy donors. PCR employed 60 Vbeta and 13 Jbeta primers. Sequencing was performed with immunoSEQ multiplex PCR; in TCRdb, only in-frame clones are kept and a portion is missing. The table shows about 200,000 clones, with approximately 80% occurring only once. The specimen was PBMCs. The receptors shown here come from a man over 45 in good health and CMV-seronegative.

This chain uses TRBV4-1 with TRBJ2-7; D unclear. Trimming took off 6 bases at V and 0 bases at J, with 12 bases between the two ends. This CDR3 has 14 residues. Germline V lookup: CDR1 MGHRA, CDR2 YSYEKL. CDR3 region: CASRPAASSYEQYF. CDR3 coding DNA: TGCGCCAGCAGGCCCGCTGCGAGCTCCTACGAGCAGTACTTC.

The chain combines TRBV4-1 with TRBJ2-6; D perhaps matches TRBD2 (7 bases). V lost 4 bases and J lost 0, with 16 bases in between. The length of the CDR3 is 18 residues. Germline V gives CDR1 MGHRA, CDR2 YSYEKL. The CDR3 bases are TGCGCCAGCAGCCGAGAGGGGGGGAGTTCCTCTGGGGCCAACGTCCTGACTTTC. Encoded protein: CASSREGGSSSGANVLTF.